A selection of T cell receptor beta chains follows, all from one sample in a study of T cell responses to AZD1222 COVID-19 vaccine. Measured with immunoSEQ multiplex PCR; TCRdb has only the in-frame clones, and not every one. Among 28,000 or so clones listed, approximately 85% were seen once. The sequenced sample was peripheral blood, obtained 28 days after the second AZD1222 dose. The receptors were sampled from an adult who received the AZD1222 COVID-19 vaccine. Each CDR3 is given with its conserved first and last residue. A D gene is named only where the DNA matches it firmly. Rows may omit the clone size; those that give it use once, few, many or a size class.

j_call v_call d_call clone_size cdr3_nt cdr3_aa
TRBJ2-7 TRBV4-1 NA NA TGCGCCAGCAGCTTACAGGTTGCAGTGGCCTACGAGCAGTACTTC CASSLQVAVAYEQYF
TRBJ1-2 TRBV20-1 NA NA TGCAGTGCTAGTTTGGCATTTGGCTACACCTTC CSASLAFGYTF
TRBJ2-7 TRBV7-2 NA NA TGTGCCAGCAGCGCCGTGCGTGAGCAGTACTTC CASSAVREQYF
TRBJ2-7 TRBV18 TRBD1 NA TGTGCCAGCTCACCAGAACAGGGGGTGCACGAGCAGTACTTC CASSPEQGVHEQYF
TRBJ2-5 TRBV4-3 TRBD2 NA TGCGCCAGCAGCCATGGGACTAGCGGGGGGGCAAGTGGGGAGACCCAGTACTTC CASSHGTSGGASGETQYF
TRBJ2-5 TRBV5-1 NA NA TGCGCCAGCAGCTTGGATACGGGACCCCAAGAGACCCAGTACTTC CASSLDTGPQETQYF
TRBJ1-5 TRBV2 TRBD1 NA TGTGCCAGCAGGGGGGACAGTAGCAATCAGCCCCAGCATTTT CASRGDSSNQPQHF
TRBJ1-6 TRBV28 NA once TGTGCCAGTGGGTCTGCCTATAATTCACCCCTCCACTTT CASGSAYNSPLHF
TRBJ2-6 TRBV6-2/TRBV6-3 NA NA TGTGCCAGCAGTTTGGTGACAGGACTCTCTGGGGCCAACGTCCTGACTTTC CASSLVTGLSGANVLTF
TRBJ2-1 TRBV7-2 NA NA TGTGCCAGCAGCGGGGGAGTGGTGGGTGAGCAGTTCTTC CASSGGVVGEQFF
TRBJ2-1 TRBV7-2 TRBD1 NA TGTGCCAGCAGAGAACCGGGACAGGGGGCTAAATCCCTCTACAATGAGCAGTTCTTC CASREPGQGAKSLYNEQFF
TRBJ2-3 TRBV9 TRBD2 NA TGTGCCAGCAGCGTTAGCGGGGGGGCCTATGATACGCAGTATTTT CASSVSGGAYDTQYF
TRBJ2-2 TRBV6-6 NA NA TGTGCCAGCAAAACAACAGGGCATGGCACCGGGGAGCTGTTTTTT CASKTTGHGTGELFF